Sequencing of this TCR beta chain was carried out in a study of T cells in Graves' hyperthyroidism and ophthalmopathy. The ends were cut back, 6 bases at V and 2 bases at J, with 14 bases in the middle. The CDR3 extends over 15 amino acids. TCR beta CDR3 regions were amplified from RNA. The TCR CDR3 was amplified in a first-round RT-PCR using the HTBI primer set. MiXCR, run by TCRdb on the multiplex PCR reads, gives a single entry per CDR3 protein. This table holds approximately 510,000 distinct CDR3 sequences, 46% found once. Sequenced input: peripheral blood or thyroid tissue (not recorded which). The gene calls are TRBV12-3 or TRBV12-4 and TRBJ1-5; tentatively, D is TRBD1 (6 bases). The origin of this receptor is an adult woman with Graves' disease, either hyperthyroidism or ophthalmopathy (not recorded which). The CDR3 here is CASSPRGIGNQPQHF. The CDR3 nucleotides read TGTGCCAGCAGCCCTAGGGGGATCGGCAATCAGCCCCAGCATTTT.